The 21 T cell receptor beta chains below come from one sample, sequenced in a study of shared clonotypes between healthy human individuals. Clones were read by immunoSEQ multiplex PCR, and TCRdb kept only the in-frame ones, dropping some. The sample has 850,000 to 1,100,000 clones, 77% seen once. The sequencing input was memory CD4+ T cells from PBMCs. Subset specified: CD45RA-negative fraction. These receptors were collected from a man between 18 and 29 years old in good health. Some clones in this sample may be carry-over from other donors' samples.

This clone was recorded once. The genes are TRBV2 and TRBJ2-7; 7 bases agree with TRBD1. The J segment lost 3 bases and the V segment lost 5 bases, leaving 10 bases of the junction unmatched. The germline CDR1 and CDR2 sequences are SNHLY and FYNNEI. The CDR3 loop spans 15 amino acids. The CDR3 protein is CASSPGQAEVYEQYF. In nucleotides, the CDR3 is TGTGCCAGCAGTCCCGGACAGGCGGAGGTCTACGAGCAGTACTTC.

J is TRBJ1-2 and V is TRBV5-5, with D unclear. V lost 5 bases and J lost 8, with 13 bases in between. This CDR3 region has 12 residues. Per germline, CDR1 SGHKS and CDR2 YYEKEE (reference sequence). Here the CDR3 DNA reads TGTGCCAGCAGGCTCTCGGGTGCGGGCTACACCTTC. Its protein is CASRLSGAGYTF.

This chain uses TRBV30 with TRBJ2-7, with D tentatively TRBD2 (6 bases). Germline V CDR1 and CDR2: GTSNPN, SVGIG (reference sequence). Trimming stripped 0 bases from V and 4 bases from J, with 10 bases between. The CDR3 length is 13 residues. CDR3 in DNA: TGTGCCTGGAGTGTACTTCGGGGGTACGAGCAGTACTTC. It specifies CAWSVLRGYEQYF.

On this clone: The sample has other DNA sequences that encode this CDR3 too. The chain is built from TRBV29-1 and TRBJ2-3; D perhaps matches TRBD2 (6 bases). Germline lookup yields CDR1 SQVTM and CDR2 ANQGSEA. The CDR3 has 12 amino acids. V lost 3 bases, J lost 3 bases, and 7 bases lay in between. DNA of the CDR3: TGCAGCGTTGACGGGAGTACAGATACGCAGTATTTT. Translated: CSVDGSTDTQYF.

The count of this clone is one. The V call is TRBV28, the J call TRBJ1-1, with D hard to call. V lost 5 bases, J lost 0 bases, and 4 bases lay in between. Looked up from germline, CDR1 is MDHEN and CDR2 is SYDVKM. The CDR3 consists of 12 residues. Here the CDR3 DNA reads TGTGCCAGCAGTAGGTTGAACACTGAAGCTTTCTTT. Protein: CASSRLNTEAFF.

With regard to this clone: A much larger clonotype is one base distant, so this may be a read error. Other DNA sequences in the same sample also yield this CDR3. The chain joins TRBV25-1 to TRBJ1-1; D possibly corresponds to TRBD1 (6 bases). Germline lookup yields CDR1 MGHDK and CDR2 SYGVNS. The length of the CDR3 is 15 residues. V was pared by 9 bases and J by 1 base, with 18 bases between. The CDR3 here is CASVPGGAGNTEAFF. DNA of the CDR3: TGTGCCAGTGTCCCCGGGGGCGCGGGGAACACTGAAGCTTTCTTT.

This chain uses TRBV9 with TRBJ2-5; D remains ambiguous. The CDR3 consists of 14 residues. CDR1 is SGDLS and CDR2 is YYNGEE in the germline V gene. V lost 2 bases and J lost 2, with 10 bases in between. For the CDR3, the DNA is TGTGCCAGCAGCGTGTTTGGCACACAAGAGACCCAGTACTTC. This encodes CASSVFGTQETQYF.

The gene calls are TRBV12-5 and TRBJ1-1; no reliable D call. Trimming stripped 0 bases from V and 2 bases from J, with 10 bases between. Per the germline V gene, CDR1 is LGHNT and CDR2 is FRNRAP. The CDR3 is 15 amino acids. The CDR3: CASGLVVGRNTEAFF. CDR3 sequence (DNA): TGTGCTAGTGGTTTGGTAGTTGGCAGAAACACTGAAGCTTTCTTT.

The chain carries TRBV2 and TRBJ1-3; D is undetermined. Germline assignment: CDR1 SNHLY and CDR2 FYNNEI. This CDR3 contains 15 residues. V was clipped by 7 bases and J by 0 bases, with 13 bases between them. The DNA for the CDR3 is TGTGCCAGCAAGGGCGGCTGGAGCTCTGGAAACACCATATATTTT. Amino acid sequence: CASKGGWSSGNTIYF.

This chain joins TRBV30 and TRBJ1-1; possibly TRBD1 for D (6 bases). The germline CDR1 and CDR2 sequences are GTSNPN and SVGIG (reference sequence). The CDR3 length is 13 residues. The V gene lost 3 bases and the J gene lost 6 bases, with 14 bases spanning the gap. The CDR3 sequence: CAWRIQGVAEAFF. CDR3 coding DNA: TGTGCCTGGAGGATACAGGGTGTCGCTGAAGCTTTCTTT.

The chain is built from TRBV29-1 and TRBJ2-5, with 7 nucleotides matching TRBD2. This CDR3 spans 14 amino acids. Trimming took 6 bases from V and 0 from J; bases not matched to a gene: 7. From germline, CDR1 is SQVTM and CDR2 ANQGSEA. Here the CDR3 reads CSVEPGLHQETQYF. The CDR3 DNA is TGCAGCGTGGAACCGGGACTACACCAAGAGACCCAGTACTTC.

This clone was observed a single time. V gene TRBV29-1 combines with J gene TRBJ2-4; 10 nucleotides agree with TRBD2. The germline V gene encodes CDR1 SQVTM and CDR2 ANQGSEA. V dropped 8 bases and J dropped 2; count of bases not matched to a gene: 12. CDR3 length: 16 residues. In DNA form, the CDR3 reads TGCAGCCCGGGGCAGCGGGAGGGCCGGACCAAAAACATTCAGTACTTC. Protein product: CSPGQREGRTKNIQYF.

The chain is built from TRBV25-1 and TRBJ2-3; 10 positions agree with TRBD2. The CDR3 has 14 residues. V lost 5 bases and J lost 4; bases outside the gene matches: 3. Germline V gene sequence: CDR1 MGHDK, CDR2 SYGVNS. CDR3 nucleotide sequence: TGTGCCAGCAGTAGCGGGAGGGCCGCAGATACGCAGTATTTT. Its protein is CASSSGRAADTQYF.

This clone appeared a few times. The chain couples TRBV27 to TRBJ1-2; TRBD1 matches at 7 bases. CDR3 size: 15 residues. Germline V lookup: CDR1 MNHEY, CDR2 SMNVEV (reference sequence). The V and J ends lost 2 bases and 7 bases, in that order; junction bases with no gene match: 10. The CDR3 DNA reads TGTGCCAGCAGTTTAATCGGGACAGCAACGGGTGGCTACACCTTC. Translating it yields CASSLIGTATGGYTF.

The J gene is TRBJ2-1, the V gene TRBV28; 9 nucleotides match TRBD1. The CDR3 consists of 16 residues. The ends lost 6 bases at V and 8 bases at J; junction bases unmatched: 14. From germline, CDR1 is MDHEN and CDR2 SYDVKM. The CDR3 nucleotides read TGTGCCAGCAGCGATACCACCGGGACAGGGCTTGATGAGCAGTTCTTC. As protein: CASSDTTGTGLDEQFF.

The DNA for the CDR3 is TGCGCCAGCAGCTTGGAACACAACACCGGGGAGCTGTTTTTT. Protein product: CASSLEHNTGELFF. This chain uses TRBV5-1 with TRBJ2-2; D call uncertain. This CDR3 comprises 14 residues. The V gene lost 0 bases and the J gene lost 2 bases, with 5 bases spanning the gap. Germline CDR1 and CDR2: SGHRS and YFSETQ.

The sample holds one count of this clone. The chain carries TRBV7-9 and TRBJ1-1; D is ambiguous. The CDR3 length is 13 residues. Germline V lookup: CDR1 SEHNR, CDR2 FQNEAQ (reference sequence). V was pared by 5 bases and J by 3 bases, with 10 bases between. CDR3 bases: TGTGCCAGCAGCCCCGGCGGCTACACTGAAGCTTTCTTT. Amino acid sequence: CASSPGGYTEAFF.

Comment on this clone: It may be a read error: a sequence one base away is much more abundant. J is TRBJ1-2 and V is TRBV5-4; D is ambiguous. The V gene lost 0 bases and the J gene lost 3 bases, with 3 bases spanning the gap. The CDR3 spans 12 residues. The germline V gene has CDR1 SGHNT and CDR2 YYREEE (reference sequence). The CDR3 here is CASSLDDYGYTF. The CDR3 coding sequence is TGTGCCAGCAGCTTGGACGACTATGGCTACACCTTC.

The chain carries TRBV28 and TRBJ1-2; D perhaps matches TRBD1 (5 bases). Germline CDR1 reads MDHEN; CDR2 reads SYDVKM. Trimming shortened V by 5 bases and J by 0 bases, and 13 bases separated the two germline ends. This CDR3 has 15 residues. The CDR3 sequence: CASSLIGVSNYGYTF. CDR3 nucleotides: TGTGCCAGCAGTCTCATAGGGGTTTCTAACTATGGCTACACCTTC.

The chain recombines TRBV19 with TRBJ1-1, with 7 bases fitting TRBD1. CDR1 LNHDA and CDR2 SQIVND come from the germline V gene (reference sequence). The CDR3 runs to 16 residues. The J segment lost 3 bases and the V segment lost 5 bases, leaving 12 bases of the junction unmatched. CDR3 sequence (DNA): TGTGCCAGTAGTCCCGCTGGCCAAAGGGGGCACACTGAAGCTTTCTTT. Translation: CASSPAGQRGHTEAFF.

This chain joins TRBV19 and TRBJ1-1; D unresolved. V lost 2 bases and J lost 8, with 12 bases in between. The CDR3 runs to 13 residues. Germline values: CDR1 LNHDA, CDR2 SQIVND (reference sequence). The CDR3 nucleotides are TGTGCCAGTAGTATAAGGTTCCCCTTGGAAGCTTTCTTT. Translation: CASSIRFPLEAFF.